What follows is one TCR beta chain and its context. The antigen this receptor binds is unknown. Base qualities are not at hand, and no much larger clone is one base apart. The sample belongs to a study of post-analysis software for immune sequencing data (dated by TCRdb to between 2014 and 2017). For the study in its entirety: Disease courses on record covered relapsing-remitting, secondary progressive and progressive-relapsing multiple sclerosis, though some patients had no subtype annotation. Patient repertoires were compared against some twelve previously published healthy control repertoires from donors aged 6 to 25 years. A subset of samples was prepared in parallel using single-end sample barcoding, then pooled and co-amplified after Illumina adapter ligation. Overall results and qualifications from the work: The multiple sclerosis patient group was slightly younger than the control group. Normalized Chao1 diversity was significantly lower in multiple sclerosis patients than controls, suggesting substantial peripheral T-cell clonal expansion. Direct clustering with F measure showed strong co-clustering of samples prepared in the same batch, prompting a batch-effect correction. Patients showed significantly higher frequencies than controls for five TRBV segments, among them TRBV5-6, TRBV5-1 and TRBV20-1.

To demonstrate the VDJtools post-analysis software, the study profiled TCR beta repertoires from the peripheral blood of 10 to 15 young patients with multiple sclerosis. The patients with multiple sclerosis were children and adolescents between roughly 6 and 15 years of age. The library was prepared using PCR. TCRdb shows the sequencer as Illumina HiSeq 2500. Unique molecular identifiers were incorporated into TCR beta cDNA libraries to reduce PCR and sequencing biases. About 500,000 cDNA molecules were obtained for every 1 to 10 million input T cells, so each molecule roughly corresponded to one T cell. The patient libraries were prepared and sequenced with the same protocol used for the earlier healthy control dataset. Within a given batch, samples were prepared together, multiplexed and sequenced on the same HiSeq lane. Processing in the source paper ran as follows. Raw barcoded reads were processed with MIGEC, discarding single-read molecular identifier groups before consensus assembly and CDR3 extraction. VDJtools was used for post-analysis of the clonotype tables, with diversity normalized by down-sampling every dataset to the smallest sample size. Repertoire overlap clustering matched CDR3 amino acid but not nucleotide sequences to correct batch-related cross-sample contamination. TCRdb reworked the public reads: Q25 trimming with fastp, MiXCR clone assembly, productive beta chains retained. Records with the same CDR3 protein are collapsed into one entry carrying the most frequent genes and DNA. The V and J calls follow TCRdb's processing rather than the paper's. The sample table lists hundreds of thousands of distinct CDR3 sequences, approximately 39% of them with a count of one. Approximately 7.7% of the sample rests with the top ten.

Its CDR3 holds 15 amino acids, cysteine through phenylalanine. Only CDR3 DNA remains: 45 bases, in frame from the first base. The germline V gene provides CDR1 SGHRS and CDR2 YFSETQ. V and J lose 0 bases and 11 bases, and a span of 18 bases separates them. This receptor was identified in a girl aged 2 to 10 with multiple sclerosis. The sequence is built from TRBV5-1 and TRBJ2-1; TRBD1 could be the D gene, as 5 bases match. Input material: blood. CDR3 reads: CASSLAAVQGNQQFF. The nucleotide sequence reads as follows: TGCGCCAGCAGCTTGGCTGCAGTTCAGGGTAATCAGCAGTTCTTC.